What follows is one T cell receptor (beta chain) and its context. Its antigen is not identified. This specimen belongs to a study of T cell responses to AZD1222 COVID-19 vaccine. Across the study: Pooled in the analysis were second doses at about 4 or about 12 weeks.

Trimming left V 3 bases short and J 6 bases short, with 14 bases between. Germline V CDR1 and CDR2: KGHSH, LQKENI. The CDR3 totals 15 residues. Some clones are missing from TCRdb's copy, which holds only in-frame ones; the method was immunoSEQ multiplex PCR. The sample holds 120,000 to 150,000 clones, about 90% seen once. Broader study findings: Unmutated variant regions reportedly attract nearly half of all spike-specific TCRs.

The material sequenced was peripheral blood, taken on day 0 of AZD1222 vaccination. The sequence derives from an adult in good health. This chain connects TRBV18 to TRBJ1-4; D may be TRBD1 (5 bases). Here the CDR3 DNA reads TGTGCCAGCTCACCGAGGGACGGATCCTATGAAAAACTGTTTTTT. Translation gives CASSPRDGSYEKLFF.